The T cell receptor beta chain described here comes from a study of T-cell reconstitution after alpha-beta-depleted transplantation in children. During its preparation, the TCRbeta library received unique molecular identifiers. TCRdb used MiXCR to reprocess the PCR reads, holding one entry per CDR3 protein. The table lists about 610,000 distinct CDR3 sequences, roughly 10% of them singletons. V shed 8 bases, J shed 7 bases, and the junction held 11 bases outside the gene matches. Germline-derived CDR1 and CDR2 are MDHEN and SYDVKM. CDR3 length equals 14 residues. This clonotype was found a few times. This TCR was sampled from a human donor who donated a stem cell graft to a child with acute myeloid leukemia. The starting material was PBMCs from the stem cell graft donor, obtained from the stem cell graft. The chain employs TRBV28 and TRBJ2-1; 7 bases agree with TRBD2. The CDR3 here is CASSVGGSGNEQFF. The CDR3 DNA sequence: TGTGCCAGCTCTGTGGGCGGGAGTGGTAATGAGCAGTTCTTC.